Following are 23 T cell receptor beta chains from one sample sequenced in a study of graft-versus-host responses after intestinal transplantation. These receptors have no identified antigens. Sequencing used immunoSEQ multiplex PCR; TCRdb keeps in-frame clones, though not all of them. The table has about 130,000 clones, 85% to 95% seen once. This specimen was unstimulated CD4+ T cells sorted from spleen or lymph node cells, taken before intestinal transplant. The receptor set was obtained from a human donor who received an intestinal transplant.

This clone was counted once. The J gene is TRBJ2-7, the V gene TRBV11-2; D tentatively reads TRBD1 or TRBD2 (6 bases each). The CDR3 is 17 residues long. The V end lost 4 bases, the J end lost 0 bases, and 19 bases lay between the germline ends. The germline V gene encodes CDR1 SGHAT and CDR2 FQNNGV. In DNA form, the CDR3 reads TGTGCCAGCAGCTCGGGACCACAGGGACTGGGCTCCTACGAGCAGTACTTC. As protein: CASSSGPQGLGSYEQYF.

The chain links TRBV5-4 to TRBJ1-4; a weak D match, TRBD1 (6 bases). This CDR3 spans 17 amino acids. Deletions cut 4 bases from V and 0 bases from J, with 16 bases between. CDR1 SGHNT and CDR2 YYREEE come from the germline V gene (reference sequence). CDR3 amino acids: CASSAGAGVSTNEKLFF. CDR3 nucleotide sequence: TGTGCCAGCAGCGCCGGCGCAGGGGTCTCAACTAATGAAAAACTGTTTTTT.

This clone has just one count. The chain recombines TRBV2 with TRBJ1-5; D not certain. The CDR3 totals 14 residues. Germline-derived CDR1 and CDR2 are SNHLY and FYNNEI. Trimming removed 1 base from V and 9 bases from J, with 13 bases in between. CDR3 bases: TGTGCCAGCAGTGAAGATGGGTTCTCGGGGCCCCAGCATTTT. This sequence encodes CASSEDGFSGPQHF.

The chain recombines TRBV5-1 with TRBJ2-1, with 8 bases lining up with TRBD2. V was clipped by 7 bases and J by 9 bases; unmatched bases: 9. The CDR3 length is 13 residues. Germline CDR1 and CDR2: SGHRS and YFSETQ. The DNA of the CDR3 is TGCGCCAGCCTCTTAGGGAGCGGGGGTGAGCAGTTCTTC. Translating it yields CASLLGSGGEQFF.

The chain employs TRBV7-8 and TRBJ2-1; D gene unclear. In germline, CDR1 is SGHVS, CDR2 FQNEAQ. V was trimmed by 5 bases and J by 2 bases, leaving 10 bases between them. The CDR3 length is 14 residues. The CDR3 here is CASSRLGPYNEQFF. CDR3 sequence (DNA): TGTGCCAGCAGCCGACTCGGCCCCTACAATGAGCAGTTCTTC.

The chain links TRBV5-1 to TRBJ2-1, with D unclear. V was cut by 4 bases and J by 2 bases, with 10 bases left in between. The CDR3 totals 14 residues. The germline V gene encodes CDR1 SGHRS and CDR2 YFSETQ. The CDR3 sequence is CASSPPAAYNEQFF. DNA for the CDR3: TGCGCCAGCAGCCCCCCCGCTGCCTACAATGAGCAGTTCTTC.

The count of this clone is one. This chain links TRBV25-1 with TRBJ2-1; 11 positions agree with TRBD1. Germline V gene sequence: CDR1 MGHDK, CDR2 SYGVNS. There are 12 residues in the CDR3. Trimming removed 8 bases from V and 14 bases from J; junction bases left unmatched: 8. The CDR3 sequence: CASSRDRGKEFF. The CDR3 DNA reads TGTGCCAGCTCCCGGGACAGGGGGAAGGAGTTCTTC.

This chain links TRBV5-1 with TRBJ1-2; D possibly corresponds to TRBD1 (5 bases). The V gene's germline CDR1 is SGHRS and CDR2 YFSETQ. Trimming removed 4 bases from V and 8 bases from J, with 15 bases in between. This CDR3 region has 13 residues. In DNA form, the CDR3 reads TGCGCCAGCAGCCCACAGGCTTACATCGGCTACACCTTC. It specifies CASSPQAYIGYTF. The variable domain in full, with the rest retrieved from reference TRBV5-1 and TRBJ1-2, is KAGVTQTPRYLIKTRGQQVTLSCSPISGHRSVSWYQQTPGQGLQFLFEYFSETQRNKGNFPGRFSGRQFSNSRSEMNVSTLELGDSALYLCASSPQAYIGYTFGSGTRLTVV.

The rearrangement uses TRBV4-1 and TRBJ1-5; D ambiguous. This CDR3 region has 16 residues. The V end lost 0 bases, the J end lost 3 bases, and 12 bases lay between the germline ends. In germline, CDR1 is MGHRA, CDR2 YSYEKL. The CDR3 region is CASSQDLRRTNQPQHF. The CDR3 coding sequence is TGCGCCAGCAGCCAAGACCTTCGACGGACCAATCAGCCCCAGCATTTT.

The V call is TRBV6-5, the J call TRBJ2-2; no reliable D call. Germline values: CDR1 MNHEY, CDR2 SVGAGI. The V and J ends lost 4 bases and 6 bases respectively, with 9 bases between them. The CDR3 extends over 13 amino acids. The CDR3 region has the DNA TGTGCCAGCAGTTCCATTTTTGCCGGGGAGCTGTTTTTT. It encodes CASSSIFAGELFF.

The chain joins TRBV5-1 to TRBJ1-3; 7 nucleotides line up with TRBD1. CDR3 length equals 14 residues. The J segment lost 2 bases and the V segment lost 4 bases, leaving 3 bases of the junction unmatched. Germline V gene sequence: CDR1 SGHRS, CDR2 YFSETQ. The CDR3 protein is CASSPTGTGNTIYF. The CDR3 nucleotides are TGCGCCAGCAGCCCGACAGGGACTGGAAACACCATATATTTT.

CDR3 region: CASSLGTSGVFGEQFF. In DNA form, the CDR3 reads TGCGCCAGCAGCTTGGGCACTAGCGGGGTCTTTGGGGAGCAGTTCTTC. The chain carries TRBV5-1 and TRBJ2-1, with 10 bases aligning to TRBD2. V trimming: 0 bases; J trimming: 10 bases; junction bases outside the gene matches: 10. The CDR3 has 16 residues. In germline, CDR1 is SGHRS, CDR2 YFSETQ. The complete variable domain, with remaining parts taken from reference TRBV5-1 and TRBJ2-1, reads KAGVTQTPRYLIKTRGQQVTLSCSPISGHRSVSWYQQTPGQGLQFLFEYFSETQRNKGNFPGRFSGRQFSNSRSEMNVSTLELGDSALYLCASSLGTSGVFGEQFFGPGTRLTVL.

The CDR3 DNA reads as TGTGCCAGCTCACGGGAGGATACTGGAAACACCATATATTTT. It codes for CASSREDTGNTIYF. The genes are TRBV18 and TRBJ1-3, with no clear D. Trimming removed 4 bases at V and 2 bases at J, with 9 bases between. Per the germline V gene, CDR1 is KGHSH and CDR2 is LQKENI. This CDR3 spans 14 amino acids.

This rearrangement joins TRBV19 to TRBJ2-1; D might be TRBD1 (6 bases). V shed 6 bases and J shed 3 bases, with 18 bases lying between them. The CDR3 contains 16 residues. Germline CDR1 LNHDA, CDR2 SQIVND (reference sequence). This CDR3 reads CASRPTGTNYYNEQFF. The CDR3 DNA reads as TGTGCCAGTAGGCCCACCGGGACAAACTACTACAATGAGCAGTTCTTC.

This clone was found a few times. The rearrangement links TRBV19 to TRBJ1-2, with D unclear. CDR1 LNHDA and CDR2 SQIVND come from the germline V gene (reference sequence). Trimming left V 6 bases short and J 3 bases short, with 14 bases between. This CDR3 has 14 residues. The CDR3 spells CASRVIGGDYGYTF. The DNA for the CDR3 is TGTGCCAGTAGGGTGATAGGAGGAGACTATGGCTACACCTTC.

This chain uses TRBV18 with TRBJ1-2; no definite D call. Germline CDR1 KGHSH, CDR2 LQKENI. V lost 4 bases and J lost 6, with 15 bases in between. This CDR3 has 14 residues. CDR3 DNA sequence: TGTGCCAGCTCACAACGGCGGGGAGTTGATGGCTACACCTTC. Amino acid sequence: CASSQRRGVDGYTF.

The rearrangement uses TRBV7-9 and TRBJ2-7; D is tentatively TRBD1 or TRBD2 (5 bases each). Germline V gene sequence: CDR1 SEHNR, CDR2 FQNEAQ (reference sequence). Trimming took off 3 bases at V and 7 bases at J, with 13 bases between the two ends. This CDR3 contains 13 residues. This CDR3 reads CASSFNDGTEQYF. The CDR3 DNA sequence: TGTGCCAGCAGCTTCAACGACGGGACGGAGCAGTACTTC.

The chain combines TRBV7-3 with TRBJ2-5; 8 nucleotides align to TRBD2. Germline V CDR1 and CDR2: SGHTA, FQGTGA. This CDR3 region has 15 residues. Germline trimming cut 4 bases from V and 5 bases from J; bases unmatched to any gene: 9. CDR3 residues: CASSYGGAYRETQYF. The CDR3 DNA sequence: TGTGCCAGCAGCTACGGGGGGGCTTATCGGGAGACCCAGTACTTC.

V is TRBV18 and J is TRBJ1-2; the D is unclear. V shed 3 bases and J shed 8 bases, with 22 bases lying between them. CDR1 is KGHSH, CDR2 LQKENI, per germline. The CDR3 covers 16 residues. The CDR3 DNA sequence: TGTGCCAGCTCACCGCAACGGTTTTCCAAGGAACGCGGCTACACCTTC. Its translation is CASSPQRFSKERGYTF.

The chain recombines TRBV27 with TRBJ1-1; D remains unclear. CDR3 length: 13 residues. Germline assignment: CDR1 MNHEY and CDR2 SMNVEV (reference sequence). V gave up 3 bases and J gave up 1 base, with 6 bases separating them. DNA of the CDR3: TGTGCCAGCAGTTTTAATGGGAACACTGAAGCTTTCTTT. Its translation is CASSFNGNTEAFF.

The chain employs TRBV6-1 and TRBJ2-1; perhaps TRBD2 as D (6 bases). The CDR3 consists of 15 residues. V lost 6 bases and J lost 4, with 16 bases in between. In germline, CDR1 is MNHNS, CDR2 SASEGT. The DNA for the CDR3 is TGTGCCAGCAGCTCAACGGGGCGGGGTTACAATGAGCAGTTCTTC. This sequence encodes CASSSTGRGYNEQFF.

This chain connects TRBV30 to TRBJ1-5; 11 bases line up with TRBD1. V lost 0 bases to trimming and J lost 6 bases; unmatched junction nucleotides: 7. Per the germline V gene, CDR1 is GTSNPN and CDR2 is SVGIG (reference sequence). The CDR3 sequence is 16 residues long. CDR3 in DNA: TGTGCCTGGAGTGTATTCGGGACAGGGGGGTCTCAGCCCCAGCATTTT. Residues: CAWSVFGTGGSQPQHF.

The chain joins TRBV18 to TRBJ1-1; D call uncertain. V was shortened by 8 bases and J by 8 bases, with 18 bases between the two germline ends. The CDR3 totals 13 residues. CDR1 is KGHSH and CDR2 is LQKENI in the germline V gene. Here the CDR3 DNA reads TGTGCCAGCCCACAATCAGCGTTGGCGGAAGCTTTCTTT. This gives the protein CASPQSALAEAFF.